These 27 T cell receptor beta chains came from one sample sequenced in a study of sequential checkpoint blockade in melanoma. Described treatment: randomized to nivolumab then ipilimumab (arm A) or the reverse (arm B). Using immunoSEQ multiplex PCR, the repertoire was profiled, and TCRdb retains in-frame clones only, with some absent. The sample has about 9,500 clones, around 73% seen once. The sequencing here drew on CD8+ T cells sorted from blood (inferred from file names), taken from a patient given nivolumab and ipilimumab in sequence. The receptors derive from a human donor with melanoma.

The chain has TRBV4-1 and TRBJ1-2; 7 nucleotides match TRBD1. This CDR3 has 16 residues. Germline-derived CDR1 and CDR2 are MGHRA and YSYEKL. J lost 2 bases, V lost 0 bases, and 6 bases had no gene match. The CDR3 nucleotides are TGCGCCAGCAGCCAAGATCTCCCAGGGGGGAACTATGGCTACACCTTC. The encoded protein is CASSQDLPGGNYGYTF.

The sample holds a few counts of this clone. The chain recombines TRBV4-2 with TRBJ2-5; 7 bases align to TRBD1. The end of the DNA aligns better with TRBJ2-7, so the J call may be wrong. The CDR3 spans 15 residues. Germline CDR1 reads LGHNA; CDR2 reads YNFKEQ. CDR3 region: CASSQEGDSSYEQYF. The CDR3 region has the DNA TGTGCCAGCAGCCAAGAAGGGGACAGCTCCTACGAGCAGTACTTC.

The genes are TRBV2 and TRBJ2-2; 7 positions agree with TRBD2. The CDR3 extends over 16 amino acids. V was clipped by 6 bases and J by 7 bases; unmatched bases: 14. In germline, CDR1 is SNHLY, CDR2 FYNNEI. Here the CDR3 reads CASSPGEGARNGELFF. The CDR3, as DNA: TGTGCCAGCAGCCCGGGGGAGGGAGCAAGGAACGGGGAGCTGTTTTTT.

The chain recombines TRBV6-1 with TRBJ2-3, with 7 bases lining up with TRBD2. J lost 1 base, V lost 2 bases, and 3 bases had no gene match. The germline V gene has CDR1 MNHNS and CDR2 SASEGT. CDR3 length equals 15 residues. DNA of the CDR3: TGTGCCAGCAGTGAATGGGCGGGGGGCACAGATACGCAGTATTTT. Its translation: CASSEWAGGTDTQYF.

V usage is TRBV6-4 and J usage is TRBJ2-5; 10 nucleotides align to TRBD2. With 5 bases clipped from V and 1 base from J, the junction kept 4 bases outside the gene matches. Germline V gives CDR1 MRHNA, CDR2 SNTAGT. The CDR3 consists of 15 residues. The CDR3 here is CASSPLAGSQETQYF. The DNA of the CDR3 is TGTGCCAGCAGTCCACTAGCGGGGTCCCAAGAGACCCAGTACTTC.

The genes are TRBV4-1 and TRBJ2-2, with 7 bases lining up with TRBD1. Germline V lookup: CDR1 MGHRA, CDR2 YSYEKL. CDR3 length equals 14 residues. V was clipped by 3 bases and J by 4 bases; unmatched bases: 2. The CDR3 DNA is TGCGCCAGCAGCCACCCAGGGGGCACCGGGGAGCTGTTTTTT. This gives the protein CASSHPGGTGELFF.

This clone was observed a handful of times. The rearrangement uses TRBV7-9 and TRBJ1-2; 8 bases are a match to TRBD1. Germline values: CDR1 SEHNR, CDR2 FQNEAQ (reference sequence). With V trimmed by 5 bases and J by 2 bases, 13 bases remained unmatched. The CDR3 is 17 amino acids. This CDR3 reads CASSHAPGTGDNYGYTF. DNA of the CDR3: TGTGCCAGCAGCCATGCTCCCGGGACAGGTGACAACTATGGCTACACCTTC.

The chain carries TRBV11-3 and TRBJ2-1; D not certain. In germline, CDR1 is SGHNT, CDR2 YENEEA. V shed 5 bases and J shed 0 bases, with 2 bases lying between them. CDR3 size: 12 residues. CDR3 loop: CASSLSYNEQFF. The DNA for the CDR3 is TGTGCCAGCAGCCTCTCCTACAATGAGCAGTTCTTC.

DNA for the CDR3: TGTGCCAGCAGTGAATATATAAGCAATCAGCCCCAGCATTTT. Amino acid sequence: CASSEYISNQPQHF. This rearrangement joins TRBV25-1 to TRBJ1-5; D is undetermined. With 0 bases removed from V and 1 base from J, the gap between germline ends came to 4 bases. Germline loops: CDR1 MGHDK, CDR2 SYGVNS. There are 14 residues in the CDR3.

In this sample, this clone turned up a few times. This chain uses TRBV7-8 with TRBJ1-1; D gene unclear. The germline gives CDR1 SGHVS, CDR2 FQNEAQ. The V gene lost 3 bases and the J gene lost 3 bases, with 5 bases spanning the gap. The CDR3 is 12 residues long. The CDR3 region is CASSLRDTEAFF. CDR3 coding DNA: TGTGCCAGCAGCTTGAGGGACACTGAAGCTTTCTTT.

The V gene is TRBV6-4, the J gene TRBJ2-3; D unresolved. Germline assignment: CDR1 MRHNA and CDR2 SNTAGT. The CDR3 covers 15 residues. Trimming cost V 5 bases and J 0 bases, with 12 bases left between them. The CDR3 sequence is CASSNVAASTDTQYF. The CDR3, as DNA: TGTGCCAGCAGTAACGTGGCGGCTAGCACAGATACGCAGTATTTT.

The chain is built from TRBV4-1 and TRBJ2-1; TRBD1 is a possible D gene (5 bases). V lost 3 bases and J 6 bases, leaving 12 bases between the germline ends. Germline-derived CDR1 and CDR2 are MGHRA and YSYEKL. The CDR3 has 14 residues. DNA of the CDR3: TGCGCCAGCAGCCATCGTAGGGGTTTCAATGAGCAGTTCTTC. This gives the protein CASSHRRGFNEQFF.

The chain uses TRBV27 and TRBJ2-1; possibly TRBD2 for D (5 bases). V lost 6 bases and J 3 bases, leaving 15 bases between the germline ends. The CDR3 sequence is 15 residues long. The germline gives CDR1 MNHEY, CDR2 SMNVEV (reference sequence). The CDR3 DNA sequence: TGTGCCAGCAGGAAAACTAGTATAGGCTACAATGAGCAGTTCTTC. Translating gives CASRKTSIGYNEQFF.

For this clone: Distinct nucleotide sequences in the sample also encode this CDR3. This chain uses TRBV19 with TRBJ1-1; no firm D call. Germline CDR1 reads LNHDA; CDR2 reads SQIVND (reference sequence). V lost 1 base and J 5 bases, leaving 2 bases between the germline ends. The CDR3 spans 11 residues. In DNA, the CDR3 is TGTGCCAGTAGTATAGTAACTGAAGCTTTCTTT. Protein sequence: CASSIVTEAFF.

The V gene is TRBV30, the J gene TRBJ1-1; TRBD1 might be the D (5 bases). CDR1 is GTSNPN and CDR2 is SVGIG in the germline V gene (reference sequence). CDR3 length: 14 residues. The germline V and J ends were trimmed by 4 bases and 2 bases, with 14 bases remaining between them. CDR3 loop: CAWNLGAGNTEAFF. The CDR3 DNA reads TGTGCCTGGAACCTCGGGGCGGGAAACACTGAAGCTTTCTTT.

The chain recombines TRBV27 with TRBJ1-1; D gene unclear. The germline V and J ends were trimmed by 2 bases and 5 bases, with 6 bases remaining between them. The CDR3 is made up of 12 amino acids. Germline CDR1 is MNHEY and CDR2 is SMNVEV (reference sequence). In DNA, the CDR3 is TGTGCCAGCAGTTTAGCCGGGACTGAAGCTTTCTTT. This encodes CASSLAGTEAFF.

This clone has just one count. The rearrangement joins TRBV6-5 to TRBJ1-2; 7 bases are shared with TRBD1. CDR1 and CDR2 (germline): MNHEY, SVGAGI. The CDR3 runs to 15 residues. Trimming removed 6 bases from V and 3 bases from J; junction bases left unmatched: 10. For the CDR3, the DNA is TGTGCCAGCAGGAACCCGAAGGGGGCTCACTATGGCTACACCTTC. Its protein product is CASRNPKGAHYGYTF.

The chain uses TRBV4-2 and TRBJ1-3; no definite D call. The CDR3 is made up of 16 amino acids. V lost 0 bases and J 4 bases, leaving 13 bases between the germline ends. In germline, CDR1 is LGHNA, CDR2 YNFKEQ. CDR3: CASSQDWAGWGNTIYF. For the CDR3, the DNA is TGTGCCAGCAGCCAAGATTGGGCGGGATGGGGAAACACCATATATTTT.

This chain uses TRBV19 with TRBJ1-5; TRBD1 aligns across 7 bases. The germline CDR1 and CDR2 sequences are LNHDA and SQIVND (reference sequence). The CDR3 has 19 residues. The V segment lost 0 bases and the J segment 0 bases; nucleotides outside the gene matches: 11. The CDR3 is CASSIDRDRDSDSNQPQHF. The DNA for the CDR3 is TGTGCCAGTAGTATAGATCGGGACCGGGACAGTGATAGCAATCAGCCCCAGCATTTT.

CDR3 residues: CASSAGANTEAFF. DNA of the CDR3: TGTGCCAGCAGTGCAGGGGCGAACACTGAAGCTTTCTTT. The rearrangement links TRBV6-4 to TRBJ1-1; D possibly corresponds to TRBD1 (6 bases). This CDR3 spans 13 amino acids. Trimming left V 4 bases short and J 1 base short, with 7 bases between. Per the germline V gene, CDR1 is MRHNA and CDR2 is SNTAGT.

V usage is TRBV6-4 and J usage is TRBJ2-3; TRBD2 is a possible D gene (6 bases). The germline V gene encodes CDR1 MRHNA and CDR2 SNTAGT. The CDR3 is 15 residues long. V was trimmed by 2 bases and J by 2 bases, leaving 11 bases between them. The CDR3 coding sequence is TGTGCCAGCAGTGACGGCGGGATTAACACAGATACGCAGTATTTT. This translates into CASSDGGINTDTQYF.

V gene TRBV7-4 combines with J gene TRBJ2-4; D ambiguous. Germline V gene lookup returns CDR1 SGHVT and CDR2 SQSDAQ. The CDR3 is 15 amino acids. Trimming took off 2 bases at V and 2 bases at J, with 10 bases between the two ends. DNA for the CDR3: TGTGCCAGCAGCTTATCTGGCACCCCCAAAAACATTCAGTACTTC. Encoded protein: CASSLSGTPKNIQYF.

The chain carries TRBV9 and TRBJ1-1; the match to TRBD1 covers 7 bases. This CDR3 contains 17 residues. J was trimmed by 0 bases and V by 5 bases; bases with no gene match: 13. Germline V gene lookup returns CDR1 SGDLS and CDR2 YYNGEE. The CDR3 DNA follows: TGTGCCAGCAGAGACTCTATCGGGACAGCTATGAACACTGAAGCTTTCTTT. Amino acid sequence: CASRDSIGTAMNTEAFF.

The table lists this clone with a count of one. This chain's CDR3 is CASSQDAGQQPQHF. CDR3 DNA: TGCGCCAGCAGCCAAGATGCGGGGCAGCAGCCCCAGCATTTT. The rearrangement joins TRBV4-1 to TRBJ1-5; D might be TRBD1 (5 bases). Germline V lookup: CDR1 MGHRA, CDR2 YSYEKL. The CDR3 loop spans 14 amino acids. The V end was cut by 0 bases, the J end by 7 bases, with 10 bases between.

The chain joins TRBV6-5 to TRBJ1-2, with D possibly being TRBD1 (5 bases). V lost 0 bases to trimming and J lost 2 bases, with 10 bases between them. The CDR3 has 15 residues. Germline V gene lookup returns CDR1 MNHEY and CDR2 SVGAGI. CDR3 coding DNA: TGTGCCAGCAGTTACTCCAGGGTGGGGAACTATGGCTACACCTTC. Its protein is CASSYSRVGNYGYTF.

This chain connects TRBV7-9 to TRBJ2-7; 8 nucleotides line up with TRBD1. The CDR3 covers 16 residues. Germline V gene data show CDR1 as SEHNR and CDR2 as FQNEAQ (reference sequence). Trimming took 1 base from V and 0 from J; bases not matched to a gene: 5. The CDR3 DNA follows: TGTGCCAGCAGCTTAGGGGGTGGACAGGGCTCCTACGAGCAGTACGTC. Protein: CASSLGGGQGSYEQYV.

CDR3 region: CASSRGGEQYV. CDR3 in DNA: TGTGCCAGCAGCCGTGGAGGCGAGCAGTACGTC. The chain employs TRBV13 and TRBJ2-7; D is possibly TRBD2 (5 bases). Germline V lookup: CDR1 PRHDT, CDR2 FYEKMQ (reference sequence). This CDR3 contains 11 residues. The V end lost 5 bases, the J end lost 6 bases, and 8 bases lay between the germline ends.